This is a list of T cell receptor beta chains from one sample in a study of blood T cells in healthy people across ages. TCRdb re-analysed the 5' RACE reads in MiXCR, keeping a single row per CDR3 protein. The sample carries more than 650,000 distinct CDR3 sequences, about 53% recorded once. Sample: blood. Receptors originate from a man older than 75 in good health. The CDR3 runs from the conserved cysteine through the conserved F or W. The order of the fields is V gene, clone size, D gene, J gene, CDR3 DNA, CDR3 protein. The D gene is left open where the match is weak. Clone sizes are given selectively: once, few, many, or a class where the clone is expanded.

>TRBV6-6|-|-|TRBJ2-7
TGTGCCAGCAGTTACTCGATTACCTACGAGCAGTACTTC
CASSYSITYEQYF
>TRBV2|once|-|TRBJ1-1
TGTGCCATCTCTGTGTCCTTGAACACTGAAGCTTTCTTT
CAISVSLNTEAFF
>TRBV30|-|-|TRBJ2-5
TGTGCCTGGAGTGTATCGGGTTTGGAGACCCAGTACTTC
CAWSVSGLETQYF
>TRBV10-3|-|TRBD2|TRBJ2-1
TGTGCCAACAAGCGGGAGAAGGCCGACAATGAGCAGTTCTTC
CANKREKADNEQFF
>TRBV27|-|TRBD2|TRBJ2-7
TGTGCCGCACGGGGGGGCGCCTACGAGCAGTACTTC
CAARGGAYEQYF
>TRBV3-1|once|-|TRBJ2-7
TGTGCCAGCAGCCAAGGCGCGCTAGCTCTCAATGAGCAGTACTTC
CASSQGALALNEQYF
>TRBV5-1|-|-|TRBJ2-3
TGCGCCAGCAGCTTGGGCCGGGATGTGGGCACAGATACGCAGTATTTT
CASSLGRDVGTDTQYF
>TRBV2|once|TRBD2|TRBJ2-3
TGTGCCAGCAGTGAAACAGGACTAGCGCCTAGCACAGATACGCAGTATTTT
CASSETGLAPSTDTQYF
>TRBV11-1|-|-|TRBJ2-7
TGTGCCAGCAGCTATGGGATGTCCTACGAGCAGTACTTC
CASSYGMSYEQYF
>TRBV27|once|-|TRBJ2-7
TGTGCCAGCAGCACCATAGGGAGGACCTCCTACGAGCAGTACTTC
CASSTIGRTSYEQYF
>TRBV27|many|TRBD2|TRBJ2-1
TGTGCCAGCAGTCCGACCTCTAGCGGGAAGCCTGAGCAGTTCTTC
CASSPTSSGKPEQFF
>TRBV5-1|few|-|TRBJ1-6
TGCGCCAGCAGCTTCGGACAGAGCTCCTATAATTCACCCCTCCACTTT
CASSFGQSSYNSPLHF
>TRBV2|-|TRBD2|TRBJ2-1
TGTGCCAGCAGGGACCAAACTAGCGGGAAGATCGGTGAGCAGTTCTTC
CASRDQTSGKIGEQFF
>TRBV10-3|few|-|TRBJ2-3
TGTGCCATCAGTGTCGCCCCGATGGATACGCAGTATTTT
CAISVAPMDTQYF
>TRBV11-2|-|TRBD2|TRBJ2-7
TGTGCCAGCAGCCAAGCGGGACCTCCCTACGAGCAGTACTTC
CASSQAGPPYEQYF
>TRBV20-1|-|-|TRBJ2-2
TGCAGTGCTCGGGACGTAAACACCGGGGAGCTGTTTTTT
CSARDVNTGELFF
>TRBV7-2|-|-|TRBJ1-6
TGTGCCAGCAGCCTAGGGGGACGGGGTGATTCACCCCTCCACTTT
CASSLGGRGDSPLHF
>TRBV29-1|few|-|TRBJ2-7
TGCAGCGTTGAAGGAGACTACCGGAAGAACGAGCAGTACTTC
CSVEGDYRKNEQYF
>TRBV11-2|few|-|TRBJ2-7
TGTGCCAGCAGACCAGAACGGAGCTCCTACGAGCAGTACTTC
CASRPERSSYEQYF
>TRBV3-1|few|-|TRBJ2-5
TGCGCCAGCAGTCATCGGGGTGGCGAGACCCAGTACTTC
CASSHRGGETQYF
>TRBV18|-|-|TRBJ2-6
TGTGCCAGCTCACCATGGGAAGGGGGAACTGGGGCCAACGTCCTGACTTTC
CASSPWEGGTGANVLTF
>TRBV15|-|TRBD2|TRBJ2-7
TGTGCCACCAGCGGGGCCGGGACTAGCGACCTCTACGAGCAGTACTTC
CATSGAGTSDLYEQYF
>TRBV13|-|TRBD2|TRBJ2-3
TGTGCCAGCAGTTCCACTTCGACTATAGCGGGAGGGCCGTACAGATACGCGTATTTT
CASSSTSTIAGGPYRYAYF
>TRBV5-5|-|TRBD2|TRBJ2-1
TGTGCCAGCAGCCCGTTCGCGGGGGAGGGTCCTAAAAGTGAGCAGTTCTTC
CASSPFAGEGPKSEQFF
>TRBV3-1|few|-|TRBJ1-2
TGTGCCAGCAGCCTGGCGACATTCTACACCTTC
CASSLATFYTF
>TRBV6-6|once|TRBD2|TRBJ2-1
TGTGCCAGCACCCGACCCAAGCTAGCGGGAGGAGTCGATGAGCAGTTCTTC
CASTRPKLAGGVDEQFF
>TRBV6-1|-|-|TRBJ1-2
TGTGCCAGCAGTGAAGTCAGATCTAACTATGGCTACACCTTC
CASSEVRSNYGYTF
>TRBV20-1|-|-|TRBJ2-7
TGCAGTGCTAGGCGGCGGGCAGGCTCCTACGAGCAGTACTTC
CSARRRAGSYEQYF
>TRBV29-1|-|TRBD2|TRBJ2-7
TGCAGCGTTCCGGGGGGGGTCGGGGAGCAGTACTTC
CSVPGGVGEQYF
>TRBV5-5|few|-|TRBJ2-4
TGTGCCAGCAGCTTGCGGAGCGACCTCAGCCAAAAAAACATTCAGTACTTC
CASSLRSDLSQKNIQYF
>TRBV5-1|-|-|TRBJ1-1
TGCGCCAGCAGCTCCAACACCAATCCGAACACTGAAGCTTTCTTT
CASSSNTNPNTEAFF